This T cell receptor beta chain was sequenced during a study of blood T cell repertoires in COVID-19. Study details: Material from acute and convalescent COVID-19 was sourced from the United States, Italy and Spain. T cells, B-cell-depleted T cells, or PBMCs provided the cDNA or gDNA that served as material.

Germline CDR1 SGHDT, CDR2 YYEEEE. Trimming cost V 5 bases and J 2 bases, with 13 bases left between them. The CDR3 length is 14 residues. Method: immunoSEQ multiplex PCR; TCRdb's copy keeps in-frame clones and lacks some. The sample lists approximately 260,000 clones; over 75% were seen once. The receptor was derived from a human donor in a cohort sampled during active COVID-19. The chain joins TRBV5-6 to TRBJ1-2, with D possibly TRBD1 on 6 matching bases. Sample: peripheral blood. In DNA, the CDR3 is TGTGCCAGCAGAAACAGGGCCGGGAACTATGGCTACACCTTC. It yields the protein CASRNRAGNYGYTF.